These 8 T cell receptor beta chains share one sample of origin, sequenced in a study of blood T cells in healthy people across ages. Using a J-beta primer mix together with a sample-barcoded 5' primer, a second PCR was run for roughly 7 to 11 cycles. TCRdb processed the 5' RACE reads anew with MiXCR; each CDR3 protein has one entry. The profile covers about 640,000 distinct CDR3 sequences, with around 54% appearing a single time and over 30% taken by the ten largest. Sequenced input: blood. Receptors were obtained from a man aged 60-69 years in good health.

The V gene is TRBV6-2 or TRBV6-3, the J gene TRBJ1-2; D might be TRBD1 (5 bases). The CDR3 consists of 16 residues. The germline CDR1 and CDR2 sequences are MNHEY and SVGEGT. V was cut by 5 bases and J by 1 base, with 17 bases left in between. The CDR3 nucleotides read TGTGCCAGCAGTACGCTCAGGAGGGGCGTTAACTATGGCTACACCTTC. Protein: CASSTLRRGVNYGYTF.

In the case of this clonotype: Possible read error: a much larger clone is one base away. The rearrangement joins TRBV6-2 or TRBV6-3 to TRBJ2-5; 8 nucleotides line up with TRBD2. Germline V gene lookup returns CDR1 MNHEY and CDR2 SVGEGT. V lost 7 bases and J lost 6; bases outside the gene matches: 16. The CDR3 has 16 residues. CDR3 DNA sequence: TGTGCCAGCACCGACCACCTGGCGGGACTAGTAAAGACCCAGTACTTC. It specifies CASTDHLAGLVKTQYF.

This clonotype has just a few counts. The CDR3 is CASNPGPHTEAFF. DNA for the CDR3: TGTGCCAGCAATCCAGGGCCCCACACTGAAGCTTTCTTT. The gene calls are TRBV6-5 and TRBJ1-1, with D possibly matching TRBD1 (5 bases). Germline values: CDR1 MNHEY, CDR2 SVGAGI. This CDR3 contains 13 residues. The germline V and J ends were trimmed by 7 bases and 3 bases, with 12 bases remaining between them.

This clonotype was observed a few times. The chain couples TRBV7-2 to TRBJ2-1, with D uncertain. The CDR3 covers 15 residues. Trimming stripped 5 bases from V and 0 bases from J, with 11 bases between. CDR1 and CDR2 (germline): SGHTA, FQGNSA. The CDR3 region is CASSRTASSYNEQFF. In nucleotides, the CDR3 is TGTGCCAGCAGCCGAACTGCTAGCTCCTACAATGAGCAGTTCTTC.

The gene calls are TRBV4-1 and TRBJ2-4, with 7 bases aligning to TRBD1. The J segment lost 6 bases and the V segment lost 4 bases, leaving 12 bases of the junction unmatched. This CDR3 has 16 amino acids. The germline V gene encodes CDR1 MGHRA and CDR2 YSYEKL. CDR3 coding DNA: TGCGCCAGCAGCCCAAGCGCTAGGGGGCTCGGAAACATTCAGTACTTC. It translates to CASSPSARGLGNIQYF.

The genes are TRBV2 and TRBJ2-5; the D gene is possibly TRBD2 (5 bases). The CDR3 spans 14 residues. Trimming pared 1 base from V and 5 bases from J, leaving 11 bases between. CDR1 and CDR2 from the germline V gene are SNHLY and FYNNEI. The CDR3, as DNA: TGTGCCAGCAGTGAAGGGAGGCAGTGGGAGACCCAGTACTTC. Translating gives CASSEGRQWETQYF.

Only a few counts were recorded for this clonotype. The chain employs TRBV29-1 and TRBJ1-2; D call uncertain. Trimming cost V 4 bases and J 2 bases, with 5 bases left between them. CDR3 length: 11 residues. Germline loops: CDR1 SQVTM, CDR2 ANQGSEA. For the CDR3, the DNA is TGCAGCGTTGGACAAAACTATGGCTACACCTTC. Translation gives CSVGQNYGYTF.

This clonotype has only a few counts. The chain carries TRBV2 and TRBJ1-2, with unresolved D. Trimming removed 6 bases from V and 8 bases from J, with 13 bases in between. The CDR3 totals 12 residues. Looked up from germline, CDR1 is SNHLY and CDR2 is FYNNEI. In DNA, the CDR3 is TGTGCCAGCAGAGCGGAATTGGGGGGCTACACCTTC. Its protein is CASRAELGGYTF.